This T cell receptor beta chain appears in the sequencing data of a study of beta chain features in type 1 diabetes. The CDR3 spans 14 residues. The V segment lost 4 bases and the J segment 4 bases; nucleotides outside the gene matches: 5. Germline CDR1 and CDR2: MDHEN and SYDVKM. The whole isolated RNA underwent reverse transcription, so sequencing captured expressed TCRB transcripts. Some clones are missing from TCRdb's copy, which holds only in-frame ones; the method was immunoSEQ multiplex PCR. The sample includes about 640,000 clones, around 11% seen only once; the top ten take approximately 0.11%. Study observations and caveats: Type 1 diabetes patients showed a moderate but significant shortening of TCRB CDR3s in all four CD4+ subsets.

To note about this clone: Antigen specificity is unknown.

The source of this sequence is a man between 25 and 39 years old with type 1 diabetes. The chain uses TRBV28 and TRBJ2-3; 7 nucleotides match TRBD1. Material: naive CD4+ T cells from blood. The CDR3: CASSSGQDPDTQYF. The DNA for the CDR3 is TGTGCCAGCAGTTCAGGACAGGACCCAGATACGCAGTATTTT.